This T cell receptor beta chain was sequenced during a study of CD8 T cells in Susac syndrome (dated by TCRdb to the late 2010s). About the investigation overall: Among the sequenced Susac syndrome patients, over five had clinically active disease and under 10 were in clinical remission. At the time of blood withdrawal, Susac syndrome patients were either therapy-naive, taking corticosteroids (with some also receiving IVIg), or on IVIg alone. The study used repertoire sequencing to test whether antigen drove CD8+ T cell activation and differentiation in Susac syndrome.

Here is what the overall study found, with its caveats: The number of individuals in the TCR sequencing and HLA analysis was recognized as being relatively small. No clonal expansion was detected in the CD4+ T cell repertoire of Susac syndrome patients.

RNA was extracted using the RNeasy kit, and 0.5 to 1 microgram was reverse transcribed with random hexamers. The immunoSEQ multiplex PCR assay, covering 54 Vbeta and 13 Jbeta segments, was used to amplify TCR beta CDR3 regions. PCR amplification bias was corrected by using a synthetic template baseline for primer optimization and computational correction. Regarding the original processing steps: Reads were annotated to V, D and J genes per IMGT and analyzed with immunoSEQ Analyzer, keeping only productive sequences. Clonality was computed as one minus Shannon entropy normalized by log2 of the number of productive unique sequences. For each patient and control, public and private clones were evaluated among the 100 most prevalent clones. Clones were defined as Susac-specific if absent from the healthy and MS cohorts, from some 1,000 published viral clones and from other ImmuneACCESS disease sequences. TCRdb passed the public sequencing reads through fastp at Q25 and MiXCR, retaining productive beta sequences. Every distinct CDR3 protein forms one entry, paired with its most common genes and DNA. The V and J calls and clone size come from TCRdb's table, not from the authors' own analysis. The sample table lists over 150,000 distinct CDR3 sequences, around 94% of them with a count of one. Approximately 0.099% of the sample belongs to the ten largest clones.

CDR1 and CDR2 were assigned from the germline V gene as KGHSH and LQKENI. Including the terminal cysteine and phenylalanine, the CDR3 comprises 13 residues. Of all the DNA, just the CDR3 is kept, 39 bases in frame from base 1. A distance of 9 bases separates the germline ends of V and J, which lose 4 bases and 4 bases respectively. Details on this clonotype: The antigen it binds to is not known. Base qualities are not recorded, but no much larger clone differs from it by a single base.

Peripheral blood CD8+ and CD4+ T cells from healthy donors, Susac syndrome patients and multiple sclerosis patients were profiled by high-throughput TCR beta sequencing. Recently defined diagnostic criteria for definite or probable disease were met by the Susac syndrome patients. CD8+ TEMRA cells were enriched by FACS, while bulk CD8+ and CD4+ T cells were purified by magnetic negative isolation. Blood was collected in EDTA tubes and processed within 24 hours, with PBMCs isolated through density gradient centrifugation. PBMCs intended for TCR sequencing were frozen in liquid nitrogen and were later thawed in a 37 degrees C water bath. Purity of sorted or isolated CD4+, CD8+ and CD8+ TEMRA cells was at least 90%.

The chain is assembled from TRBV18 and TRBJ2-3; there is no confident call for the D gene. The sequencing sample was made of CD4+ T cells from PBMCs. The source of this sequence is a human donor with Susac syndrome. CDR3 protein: CASSREDPDTQYF. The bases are TGTGCCAGCTCACGCGAAGATCCAGATACGCAGTATTTT.